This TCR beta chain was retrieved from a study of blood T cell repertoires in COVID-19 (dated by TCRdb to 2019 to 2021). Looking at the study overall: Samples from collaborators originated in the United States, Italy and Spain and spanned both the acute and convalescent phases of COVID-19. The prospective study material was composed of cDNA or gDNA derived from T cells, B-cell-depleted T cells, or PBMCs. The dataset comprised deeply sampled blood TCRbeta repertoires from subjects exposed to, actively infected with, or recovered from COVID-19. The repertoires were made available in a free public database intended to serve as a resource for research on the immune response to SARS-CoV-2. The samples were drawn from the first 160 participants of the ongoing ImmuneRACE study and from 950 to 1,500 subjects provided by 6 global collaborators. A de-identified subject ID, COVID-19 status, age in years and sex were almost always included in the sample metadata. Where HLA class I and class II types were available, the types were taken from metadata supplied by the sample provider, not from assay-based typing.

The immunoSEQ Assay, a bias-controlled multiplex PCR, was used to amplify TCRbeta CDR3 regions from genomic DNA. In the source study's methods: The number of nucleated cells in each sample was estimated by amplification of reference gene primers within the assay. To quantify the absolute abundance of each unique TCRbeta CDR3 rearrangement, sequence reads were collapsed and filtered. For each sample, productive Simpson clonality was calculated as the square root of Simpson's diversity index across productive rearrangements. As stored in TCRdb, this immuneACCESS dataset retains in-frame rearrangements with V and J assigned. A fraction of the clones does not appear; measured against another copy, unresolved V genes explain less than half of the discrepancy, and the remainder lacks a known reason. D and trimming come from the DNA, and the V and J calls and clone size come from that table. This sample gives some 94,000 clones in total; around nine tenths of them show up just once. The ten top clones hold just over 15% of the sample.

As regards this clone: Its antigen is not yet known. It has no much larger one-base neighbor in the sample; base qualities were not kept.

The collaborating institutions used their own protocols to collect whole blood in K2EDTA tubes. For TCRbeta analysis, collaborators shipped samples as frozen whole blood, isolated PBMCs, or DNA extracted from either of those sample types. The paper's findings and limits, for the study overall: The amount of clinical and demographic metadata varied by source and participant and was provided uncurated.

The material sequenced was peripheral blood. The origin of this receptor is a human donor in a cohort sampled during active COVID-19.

The CDR3 region has the sequence CATRRTSGTGELFF. The sequenced DNA: TGTGCCACCAGGAGGACTAGCGGGACCGGGGAGCTGTTTTTT. The rearranged chain carries TRBV15 and TRBJ2-2; the junction holds 11 bases that match TRBD2. CDR1 and CDR2 were assigned from the germline V gene (reference sequence) as LNHNV and YYDKDF. From V the trimming removes 6 bases and from J it removes 5 bases, while the gene matches leave 2 bases of the junction unaccounted for. Measured from the cysteine to the phenylalanine, the CDR3 is 14 residues long. The read is trimmed to its CDR3 DNA, 42 bases read in frame from base 1.